This TCR beta chain was captured in a study of cytomegalovirus exposure and HLA in healthy donors (dated by TCRdb to about 2017). Regarding the complete study: According to an earlier analysis of 587 of the donors, 150 million to 200 million T cells yielded 117 million unique TCR beta sequences and around 300 Gb of sequence data. Approximately 330 gigabases of sequencing data and 75 million to 85 million unique TCR sequences made up an early release that covered under 750 HLA-typed donors. The genetic ancestry cluster associated with self-reported Caucasian donors included 70% to 85% of the roughly 400 genotyped donors. The aim of the study was to test whether cataloging public T cell receptors could identify signatures of past pathogen exposure. The T cell repertoires of some 670 subjects were profiled by immunosequencing and related to cytomegalovirus serostatus. In addition to the first cohort of 666 subjects, a separate validation cohort of 120 different subjects was used. High-throughput TCR immunosequencing, statistical association of individual TCRs with disease status, and machine learning were combined to predict cytomegalovirus infection status. A later analysis re-analyzed previously published TCR beta repertoires from 666 donors and added high-resolution HLA genotyping to study TCR occurrence patterns. Rather than using new phenotypic data, the later analysis identified candidate immune exposures from TCR beta sequences and from how often those sequences occurred across donors. An earlier analysis of several hundred of the donors applied high-throughput TCR beta sequencing to assess whether each TCR beta V gene segment acted as functional or pseudogenic. Donor age, sex, ethnicity and CMV serostatus were compiled together with the repertoire data. A later genetic analysis took genome-wide SNP genotypes for about 60% of the roughly 670 donors and used that subset as a discovery cohort. Every discovery cohort repertoire had been produced on one sequencing platform. Class I and class II HLA loci were covered by the typing at four-digit resolution. Typing coverage varied by locus: roughly 620-640 donors for A, B, C, DRB1 and DQB1; 522 for DQA1; about 600 for DPA1; approximately 490 for DPB1. Because of strong linkage in the cohort, four to six DR-DQ haplotypes were treated as single units for association and clustering. Among 398 genotyped donors of the cohort, an average of about 240,000 unique TCR beta nucleotide sequences were sequenced per donor, roughly 20% of them non-productive. General study outcomes and caveats: CMV serostatus was the only immune exposure information available for the cohort. In an earlier analysis of approximately 590 of the donors, most TCR beta V segments appeared in productive rearrangements about 87% or about 30% of the time, broadly matching IMGT annotations. According to a later genetic analysis, donors in an Asian-associated ancestry cluster had fewer N-insertions in productive TCRs than the approximately 670-donor mean. Several of the top co-occurrence clusters appeared to be linked to parvovirus B19, influenza, CMV and Epstein-Barr virus, according to a later analysis. Linkage disequilibrium might explain the correlated functional status among segregating V segments, but an unknown experimental factor could not be ruled out. The cohort was sequenced for TCR beta chains only, and without alpha or paired-chain data the features that could be detected were limited. Most TCR sequences were observed very rarely across donors, whereas some public TCRs were present in many individuals. Because HLA typing was missing for some donors at each locus, association tests included only the typed subset. Compared with equally common non-associated chains, HLA-associated TCR beta chains in a later analysis were more clonally expanded and had lower generation probabilities. A further reported finding was that TCR beta sequences accurately predicted the HLA-A and HLA-B alleles for most subjects in the first cohort. Some IMGT-functional V segments, including TRBV6-2 and TRBV6-3, could not be distinguished by the 87-base-pair reads and were therefore excluded. According to a later analysis, TCR association rates differed among HLA loci, with DRB1 alleles showing the most associated TCRs and HLA-C alleles showing the fewest. Sequencing depth was assumed to be roughly uniform across donors in the presence/absence analyses, though that assumption may not hold. At a false discovery rate of 0.05, a later analysis linked 16,000 or so TCR beta sequences to specific HLA alleles. A cluster of highly shared sequence variants was judged likely to represent a technical artifact of the sequencing pipeline. Seventeen rarely observed V segments, including chromosome 9 orphons, were excluded from the earlier analysis of approximately 500 of the donors because counts were too low. Cytomegalovirus status was reported to be diagnosed by the classifier with high specificity and sensitivity in both the original and validation cohorts. When HLA alleles, especially DR and DQ, strongly co-occurred, TCR associations were difficult to assign to individual alleles. It was suggested by the authors that the approach could potentially be generalized to other disease states and immunological phenotypes. An association between a missense DCLRE1C variant and V-gene and J-gene trimming of TCR beta chains was found in a later genetic analysis and replicated in an independent cohort. In vitro tests confirmed that three of the cytomegalovirus-associated TCR beta chains recognize cytomegalovirus antigens. According to a later analysis, most CMV-associated TCR beta chains appeared to be HLA-restricted, and the HLA associations seemed to be driven largely by CMV exposure. The study listed 150 to 200 TCR beta chains as associated with cytomegalovirus.

The library relied on the immunoSEQ multiplex PCR assay. A mixture of 60 forward primers for TCR Vbeta segments and 13 reverse primers for TCR Jbeta segments was used in the multiplex PCR. The CDR3 region of rearranged TCR beta genes was amplified from genomic DNA with a multiplex PCR assay. On the Illumina HiSeq System, the amplified TCR beta libraries were sequenced as 87-base-pair reads. Processing in the source paper ran as follows. A later analysis counted approximately 76 million unique TCR beta chains across the 550 to 800 repertoires, and roughly 11 million of these chains were shared by at least two donors. Raw reads were error-corrected and collapsed into unique sequences with a nearest-neighbor algorithm that merged closely related sequences to remove PCR and sequencing errors. V, D and J gene segments were assigned by aligning CDR3 sequences to IMGT reference sequences. For a sequence to be retained, a match of at least six nucleotides to both a V gene segment and a J gene segment was required. A rearrangement was called productive if the CDR3 had no stop codons and remained in frame with V and J, and every other rearrangement was called non-productive. Following IMGT convention, CDR3 was defined as the stretch from the second conserved V-encoded cysteine to the conserved J-encoded phenylalanine. The earlier analysis of 500 to 750 of the donors excluded any sequence lacking an unambiguous match to a single V gene segment. An earlier analysis of several hundred of the donors called V segments functional above 56.7% productive rearrangements and segregating when the between-donor standard deviation exceeded 5%. A statistical classification framework was built for diagnosing cytomegalovirus status from the catalog of TCR beta chain sequences. A later analysis assigned V and J genes by comparing TCR nucleotide sequences with IMGT/GENE-DB human TR gene sequences. In a later analysis, CDR3 sequences and most-parsimonious VDJ recombination scenarios were assigned using the TCRdist pipeline. In a later analysis, each TCR beta chain was defined by its CDR3 amino acid sequence together with its V-gene family, and reads lacking a unique V-gene family were excluded. To address suspected cross-contamination and a sequencing artifact, a later analysis removed around 600 highly shared, low-generation-probability nucleotide sequences. In a later analysis, a clonal expansion index for each public chain was calculated from normalized within-repertoire ranks of inferred template counts. In a later analysis, generation probabilities were computed using a VDJ recombination model fitted to out-of-frame rearrangements, and the results were checked against IGoR. In a later analysis, TCR-TCR, TCR-HLA and TCR-CMV co-occurrence was scored with hypergeometric tests, and a repertoire-size bias correction was applied to TCR pairs. In a later analysis, false discovery rates were estimated by permuting HLA or CMV assignments 20 times. In a later analysis, co-occurring TCRs were grouped using DBSCAN, and TCRdist sequence similarity was added for clustering within HLA-allele-positive subsets. Repertoires with fewer than 30,000 or more than 120,000 public chains, plus five repertoires with anomalous nucleotide sharing, were excluded from co-occurrence clustering. In TCRdb, the immuneACCESS table is reduced to in-frame sequences with V and J assigned. These tables do not hold every clone; where another copy was compared, an unresolved V gene accounts for under half, and the others remain unexplained. The V and J calls and the clone size are those of that table, but D and trimming were determined from the DNA. This sample gives 150,000 or so clones in total; roughly four fifths of them show up just once. About 3.8% of the sample is in the top ten clones.

Measured from the cysteine to the phenylalanine, the CDR3 is 14 residues long. This entry keeps only the CDR3 DNA: 42 bases, framed from base 1. CDR1 and CDR2, looked up from the germline V gene, are SQVTM and ANQGSEA. V and J are trimmed by 2 bases and 1 base, and the gene matches miss 2 bases of the junction. The cohort comprised some 700 healthy bone marrow donors. Cohort members were all nominally healthy when sampled, although unrecorded immune exposures were likely present. The donor tested CMV seropositive, placing the donor among the 289 seropositive members of the cohort. A peripheral blood sample was provided by each donor, and peripheral blood mononuclear cells were used for TCR beta sequencing. The Qiagen DNeasy Blood Extraction Kit was used to extract genomic DNA from the blood cell samples. As for this clone: Its antigen is currently not known. No base quality values were provided; no much bigger clone lies one nucleotide off.

Recombination linked TRBV29-1 to TRBJ2-3; 8 middle bases align to TRBD2. The TCR sequence derives from a man in his fifties in good health and CMV-seropositive. Source material: PBMCs. At the DNA level, the sequence is TGCAGCGTTGAACGGCGGGAGGGCACAGATACGCAGTATTTT. This gives the protein CSVERREGTDTQYF.